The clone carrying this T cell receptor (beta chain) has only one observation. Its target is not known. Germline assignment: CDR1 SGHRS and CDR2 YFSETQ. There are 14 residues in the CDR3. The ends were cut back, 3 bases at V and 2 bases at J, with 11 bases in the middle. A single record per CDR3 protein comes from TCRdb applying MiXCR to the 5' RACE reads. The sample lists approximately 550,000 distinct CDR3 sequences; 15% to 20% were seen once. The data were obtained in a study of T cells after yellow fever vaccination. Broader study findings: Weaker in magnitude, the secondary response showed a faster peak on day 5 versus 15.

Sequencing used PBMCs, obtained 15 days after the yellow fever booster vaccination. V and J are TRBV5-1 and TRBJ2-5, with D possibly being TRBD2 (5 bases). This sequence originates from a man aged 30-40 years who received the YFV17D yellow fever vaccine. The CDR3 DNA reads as TGCGCCAGCAGCTCGGGCAGCGGACAAGAGACCCAGTACTTC. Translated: CASSSGSGQETQYF.